The 21 T cell receptor beta chains presented below share a single source sample, sequenced in a study of cytomegalovirus exposure and HLA in healthy donors. PCR employed 60 Vbeta and 13 Jbeta primers. Clones were read by immunoSEQ multiplex PCR, and TCRdb kept only the in-frame ones, dropping some. Counted here are roughly 150,000 clones, around 82% occurring once; the ten biggest clones make up under 1.1%. The sequenced sample was PBMCs. The receptor set was obtained from a man in his thirties or forties in good health and CMV-seronegative.

This CDR3 reads CASSQDYGGGTDTQYF. Written as DNA, the CDR3 is TGTGCCAGCAGCCAAGATTACGGGGGAGGCACAGATACGCAGTATTTT. This rearrangement joins TRBV4-2 to TRBJ2-3; a possible D gene is TRBD2 (6 bases). This CDR3 has 16 amino acids. The germline CDR1 and CDR2 sequences are LGHNA and YNFKEQ. Trimming pared 0 bases from V and 1 base from J, leaving 11 bases between.

The V call is TRBV7-6, the J call TRBJ1-4, with D possibly matching TRBD1 (6 bases). V was trimmed by 0 bases and J by 8 bases, leaving 13 bases between them. This CDR3 has 15 amino acids. Germline-derived CDR1 and CDR2 are SGHVS and FNYEAQ. The CDR3 spells CASSLAGRGVEKLFF. CDR3 bases: TGTGCCAGCAGCTTAGCCGGGAGGGGGGTGGAAAAACTGTTTTTT.

This clone was found once. An end of the junction does not agree with germline; a read error may underlie this. The chain links TRBV7-9 to TRBJ2-3; TRBD2 aligns across 7 bases. The CDR3 is 18 residues long. Germline V gene sequence: CDR1 SEHNR, CDR2 FQNEAQ (reference sequence). The CDR3 sequence is CSSSLTAASGASTDTQYF. CDR3 bases: TGTTCCAGCAGCCTAACGGCGGCCAGCGGGGCAAGCACAGATACGCAGTATTTT.

The rearrangement joins TRBV27 to TRBJ2-3, with 10 bases aligning to TRBD2. There are 16 residues in the CDR3. CDR1 is MNHEY and CDR2 is SMNVEV in the germline V gene (reference sequence). The V and J ends lost 5 bases and 4 bases, in that order; junction bases with no gene match: 9. Here the CDR3 reads CASSPGTSARADTQYF. The CDR3 DNA follows: TGTGCCAGCAGTCCCGGGACTAGCGCAAGAGCAGATACGCAGTATTTT.

This clone showed up just a few times. J is TRBJ1-1 and V is TRBV4-3; D not certain. V was cut by 2 bases and J by 0 bases, with 10 bases left in between. From germline, CDR1 is LGHNA and CDR2 YSLEER. The CDR3 sequence is 15 residues long. CDR3 in DNA: TGCGCCAGCAGCCAAAACCCTGGGCTGAACACTGAAGCTTTCTTT. Residues: CASSQNPGLNTEAFF.

This clone was observed once. The V call is TRBV6-1, the J call TRBJ2-5, with TRBD2 matching over 13 bases. CDR3 size: 18 residues. Germline loops: CDR1 MNHNS, CDR2 SASEGT. Trimming cost V 4 bases and J 4 bases; bases outside gene matches: 12. CDR3 DNA sequence: TGTGCCAGCAGTGCCCCCAAGCGGGGACTAGCGGGGTTAGAGACCCAGTACTTC. Its translation: CASSAPKRGLAGLETQYF.

This clone has just one count. The chain uses TRBV27 and TRBJ2-1; 7 bases are shared with TRBD2. Germline V gives CDR1 MNHEY, CDR2 SMNVEV (reference sequence). Unmatched junction bases numbered 6, after V lost 3 bases and J lost 4 bases. This CDR3 comprises 15 residues. In nucleotides, the CDR3 is TGTGCCAGCAGTTTCGCGGGAGAGCGATACAATGAGCAGTTCTTC. This gives the protein CASSFAGERYNEQFF.

The chain carries TRBV6-1 and TRBJ2-2; D might be TRBD2 (6 bases). Germline loops: CDR1 MNHNS, CDR2 SASEGT. Trimming stripped 1 base from V and 5 bases from J, with 14 bases between. The CDR3 totals 16 residues. CDR3 sequence (DNA): TGTGCCAGCAGTGAAGAGGACGGGAGTTGGACCGGGGAGCTGTTTTTT. It is translated as CASSEEDGSWTGELFF.

The J gene is TRBJ2-7, the V gene TRBV27; TRBD2 agrees at 13 bases. Trimming cost V 2 bases and J 2 bases; bases outside gene matches: 3. Per germline, CDR1 MNHEY and CDR2 SMNVEV (reference sequence). CDR3 length equals 16 residues. This chain's CDR3 is CASSLELAGGAYEQYF. Here the CDR3 DNA reads TGTGCCAGCAGTTTAGAACTAGCGGGAGGGGCCTACGAGCAGTACTTC.

The V and J genes are TRBV12-5 and TRBJ1-1; TRBD1 is a possible D gene (6 bases). Germline lookup yields CDR1 LGHNT and CDR2 FRNRAP. Trimming left V 0 bases short and J 11 bases short, with 22 bases between. The CDR3 length is 16 residues. The CDR3 loop is CASGLVPTGASKEAFF. CDR3 coding DNA: TGTGCTAGTGGTTTGGTCCCGACAGGAGCTTCTAAAGAGGCTTTCTTT.

The V call is TRBV29-1, the J call TRBJ1-4; weak D call: TRBD1 (6 bases). Germline CDR1 SQVTM, CDR2 ANQGSEA. The CDR3 length is 13 residues. Trimming left V 5 bases short and J 7 bases short, with 14 bases between. The CDR3 nucleotides are TGCAGCGTTAGACAGGCAGGAGGTGAAAAACTGTTTTTT. Translating gives CSVRQAGGEKLFF. Drawing the rest from reference TRBV29-1 and TRBJ1-4, the complete variable domain is SAVISQKPSRDICQRGTSLTIQCQVDSQVTMMFWYRQQPGQSLTLIATANQGSEATYESGFVIDKFPISRPNLTFSTLTVSNMSPEDSSIYLCSVRQAGGEKLFFGSGTQLSVL.

The rearrangement uses TRBV30 and TRBJ2-1, with 7 bases aligning to TRBD2. The CDR3 consists of 14 residues. V lost 2 bases, J lost 8 bases, and 9 bases stayed unmatched. Germline loops: CDR1 GTSNPN, CDR2 SVGIG (reference sequence). Here the CDR3 reads CAWSPGREKDEQFF. The CDR3 DNA sequence: TGTGCCTGGAGTCCCGGGCGGGAGAAAGATGAGCAGTTCTTC.

The CDR3 sequence is CASTLLQGSVTEAFF. Written as DNA, the CDR3 is TGTGCCAGCACCCTATTACAGGGTTCGGTCACTGAAGCTTTCTTT. V is TRBV28 and J is TRBJ1-1; possible D gene TRBD1, 6 bases. The V and J ends lost 7 bases and 4 bases respectively, with 19 bases between them. The CDR3 is 15 amino acids. Germline V gene lookup returns CDR1 MDHEN and CDR2 SYDVKM.

This clone was counted once. V gene TRBV4-1 combines with J gene TRBJ2-5; D may be TRBD1 (6 bases). The CDR3 is 14 amino acids. V was shortened by 6 bases and J by 5 bases, with 16 bases between the two germline ends. Germline loops: CDR1 MGHRA, CDR2 YSYEKL. CDR3 residues: CASRSEGGWETQYF. CDR3 coding DNA: TGCGCCAGCAGAAGTGAAGGGGGTTGGGAGACCCAGTACTTC.

The chain carries TRBV11-1 and TRBJ1-1, with D possibly matching TRBD1 (6 bases). CDR3 size: 14 residues. Trimming left V 3 bases short and J 1 base short, with 9 bases between. Per the germline V gene, CDR1 is SGHAT and CDR2 is FQDESV (reference sequence). The CDR3 here is CASSLGAQNTEAFF. The CDR3 coding sequence is TGTGCCAGCAGCTTGGGGGCCCAGAACACTGAAGCTTTCTTT.

The V and J genes are TRBV2 and TRBJ2-7, with 10 bases that match TRBD1. The junction had 4 bases not matched to a gene; V was cut back by 3 bases and J by 2 bases. Germline CDR1 reads SNHLY; CDR2 reads FYNNEI. CDR3 length: 15 amino acids. The CDR3 region is CASSEGQGLPYEQYF. CDR3 bases: TGTGCCAGCAGTGAGGGACAGGGGCTCCCCTACGAGCAGTACTTC. The entire variable domain, with the rest obtained from reference TRBV2 and TRBJ2-7, is as follows: EPEVTQTPSHQVTQMGQEVILRCVPISNHLYFYWYRQILGQKVEFLVSFYNNEISEKSEIFDDQFSVERPDGSNFTLKIRSTKLEDSAMYFCASSEGQGLPYEQYFGPGTRLTVT.

The V and J genes are TRBV27 and TRBJ2-7, with D perhaps TRBD2 (10 bases). In germline, CDR1 is MNHEY, CDR2 SMNVEV (reference sequence). V lost 4 bases to trimming and J lost 7 bases, with 41 bases between them. The CDR3 loop spans 22 amino acids. The CDR3 nucleotides are TGTGCCAGCAGTTCCCAGACAGGGGGAGCGCTAGCGGGGGTAAAAGCCCCATTGGAGCAGTACTTC. Translating it yields CASSSQTGGALAGVKAPLEQYF.

Only a few counts were recorded for this clone. The gene calls are TRBV5-1 and TRBJ2-7; D perhaps matches TRBD1 (6 bases). Trimming removed 4 bases at V and 1 base at J, with 9 bases between. The CDR3 contains 13 residues. Germline lookup yields CDR1 SGHRS and CDR2 YFSETQ. CDR3 in amino acids: CASSTRGSYEQYF. DNA of the CDR3: TGCGCCAGCAGCACGAGGGGGTCCTACGAGCAGTACTTC.

The chain recombines TRBV6-6 with TRBJ1-6; no definite D call. Per germline, CDR1 MNHNY and CDR2 SVGAGI (reference sequence). V was clipped by 7 bases and J by 8 bases, with 12 bases between them. This CDR3 is 13 amino acids long. The CDR3 DNA is TGTGCCAGCATGTGGTCGGTGGATTCACCCCTCCACTTT. This gives the protein CASMWSVDSPLHF.

This sequence joins TRBV29-1 and TRBJ2-1; a weak D match, TRBD2 (6 bases). From germline, CDR1 is SQVTM and CDR2 ANQGSEA. The CDR3 covers 16 residues. V dropped 2 bases and J dropped 0 bases, with 14 bases sitting between them. The CDR3 DNA follows: TGCAGCGTTGAATTGGTAGCCGGGAGCTCCTACAATGAGCAGTTCTTC. Its translation: CSVELVAGSSYNEQFF.

The rearrangement links TRBV2 to TRBJ2-5, with TRBD2 matching over 7 bases. Germline values: CDR1 SNHLY, CDR2 FYNNEI. The CDR3 totals 13 residues. Germline trimming cut 4 bases from V and 11 bases from J; bases unmatched to any gene: 10. The CDR3 DNA is TGTGCCAGCAGTGCCGACTTACGGCGGGAGCAGTACTTC. Amino acid sequence: CASSADLRREQYF.